Each of the 21 T cell receptor beta chains below was sequenced from the same sample in a study of response to subunit inactivated influenza vaccine. In TCRdb, the RT-PCR reads were re-called with MiXCR into one record per CDR3 protein. This table holds about 540,000 distinct CDR3 sequences, under 30% found once. This sample also belongs to another study, concerning T cells expressing NK-cell markers. That work states: 5'RACE template switching built TCR beta cDNA with unique molecular identifiers.

The sample here was CD4+ T cells sorted from PBMCs, taken 12 days after vaccination. These receptors were collected from a man between 45 and 60 years old who received an inactivated influenza vaccine.

The chain links TRBV3-1 to TRBJ2-1; 8 bases agree with TRBD1. Germline-derived CDR1 and CDR2 are LGHDT and YNNKEL (reference sequence). V lost 3 bases to trimming and J lost 2 bases; unmatched junction nucleotides: 9. The CDR3 contains 17 residues. In DNA form, the CDR3 reads TGTGCCAGCAGCCATCTATCCCGGACAGGGACCTACAATGAGCAGTTCTTC. Translating gives CASSHLSRTGTYNEQFF.

This clonotype showed up many times. V and J are TRBV5-1 and TRBJ2-1, with TRBD2 as a possible D gene (6 bases). The CDR3 loop spans 14 amino acids. V was clipped by 4 bases and J by 1 base, with 9 bases between them. Germline V gives CDR1 SGHRS, CDR2 YFSETQ. The CDR3 sequence: CASSPAGSYNEQFF. CDR3 DNA sequence: TGCGCCAGCAGCCCCGCGGGGTCCTACAATGAGCAGTTCTTC.

This clonotype turned up a few times. The chain has TRBV20-1 and TRBJ1-6; D might be TRBD1 (5 bases). Trimming took off 5 bases at V and 8 bases at J, with 16 bases between the two ends. This CDR3 comprises 14 residues. Germline CDR1 reads DFQATT; CDR2 reads SNEGSKA (reference sequence). The CDR3 region is CSAFPQGPDSPLHF. The DNA of the CDR3 is TGCAGTGCTTTTCCCCAGGGTCCCGATTCACCCCTCCACTTT.

The V and J genes are TRBV18 and TRBJ2-2; 7 bases are shared with TRBD2. V gave up 2 bases and J gave up 5 bases; unmatched junction bases: 5. The germline V gene has CDR1 KGHSH and CDR2 LQKENI. The CDR3 covers 15 residues. For the CDR3, the DNA is TGTGCCAGCTCACCAAGGAGCGGGGAGACCGGGGAGCTGTTTTTT. It codes for CASSPRSGETGELFF.

This clonotype was observed a few times. The rearrangement uses TRBV29-1 and TRBJ2-5, with TRBD1 as a possible D gene (5 bases). The CDR3 is 14 amino acids. The V and J ends lost 5 bases and 2 bases respectively, with 15 bases between them. Germline CDR1 SQVTM, CDR2 ANQGSEA. Here the CDR3 reads CSVYMVTAQETQYF. The CDR3 nucleotides are TGCAGCGTTTATATGGTGACAGCACAAGAGACCCAGTACTTC. The whole variable domain, remainder taken from reference TRBV29-1 and TRBJ2-5, is SAVISQKPSRDICQRGTSLTIQCQVDSQVTMMFWYRQQPGQSLTLIATANQGSEATYESGFVIDKFPISRPNLTFSTLTVSNMSPEDSSIYLCSVYMVTAQETQYFGPGTRLLVL.

The chain carries TRBV9 and TRBJ2-7; TRBD1 matches at 7 bases. CDR1 is SGDLS, CDR2 YYNGEE, per germline. After removal of 4 bases from V and 2 bases from J, the junction contained 9 bases not matched to a gene. This CDR3 spans 15 amino acids. The CDR3 reads CASSPWTGGTYEQYF. The CDR3 DNA sequence: TGTGCCAGCAGCCCCTGGACAGGAGGCACCTACGAGCAGTACTTC.

This chain uses TRBV19 with TRBJ2-1; a possible D gene is TRBD2 (6 bases). The CDR3 runs to 14 residues. In germline, CDR1 is LNHDA, CDR2 SQIVND (reference sequence). V shed 9 bases and J shed 2 bases, with 14 bases lying between them. The CDR3 coding sequence is TGTGCCAGCCAAGGGACTTTTACCTACAATGAGCAGTTCTTC. Translated: CASQGTFTYNEQFF.

The chain combines TRBV12-3 or TRBV12-4 with TRBJ1-4, with D tentatively TRBD1 (6 bases). V gave up 9 bases and J gave up 4 bases, with 18 bases separating them. This CDR3 comprises 15 residues. CDR3 bases: TGTGCCAGTTCCCGTAGCACAGGGATTAATGAAAAACTGTTTTTT. Protein product: CASSRSTGINEKLFF.

V gene TRBV5-1 combines with J gene TRBJ2-7; no clear D. Germline-derived CDR1 and CDR2 are SGHRS and YFSETQ. The CDR3 has 13 amino acids. Trimming cost V 0 bases and J 7 bases, with 11 bases left between them. CDR3 protein: CASSLELSREQYF. The CDR3 bases are TGCGCCAGCAGCTTGGAGCTCAGCCGAGAGCAGTACTTC.

In its sample, this clonotype was seen a few times. The V and J genes are TRBV11-2 and TRBJ1-2; the D is unclear. V lost 5 bases and J 4 bases, leaving 11 bases between the germline ends. The CDR3 has 13 amino acids. Germline V gene sequence: CDR1 SGHAT, CDR2 FQNNGV. The CDR3 region has the DNA TGTGCCAGCAGCCCTCTCAATGGCTATGGCTACACCTTC. Translating gives CASSPLNGYGYTF.

The chain combines TRBV5-1 with TRBJ2-1; 8 bases fit TRBD2. The CDR3 runs 16 residues. V gave up 4 bases and J gave up 6 bases; unmatched junction bases: 12. In germline, CDR1 is SGHRS, CDR2 YFSETQ. The CDR3 DNA is TGCGCCAGCAGCCCCGGATCCCGCGGGGGGCCCAATGAGCAGTTCTTC. Its protein product is CASSPGSRGGPNEQFF. Full variable domain (rest looked up from reference TRBV5-1 and TRBJ2-1): KAGVTQTPRYLIKTRGQQVTLSCSPISGHRSVSWYQQTPGQGLQFLFEYFSETQRNKGNFPGRFSGRQFSNSRSEMNVSTLELGDSALYLCASSPGSRGGPNEQFFGPGTRLTVL.

V usage is TRBV15 and J usage is TRBJ1-5; D is ambiguous. Germline V gene sequence: CDR1 LNHNV, CDR2 YYDKDF (reference sequence). The CDR3 length is 15 residues. Trimming cost V 0 bases and J 2 bases, with 8 bases left between them. The CDR3 DNA sequence: TGTGCCACCAGCAGAGAATTCGGTGGCAATCAGCCCCAGCATTTT. Protein: CATSREFGGNQPQHF.

This clonotype was seen many times. The genes are TRBV3-1 and TRBJ2-3, with 11 bases identical to TRBD2. V shed 5 bases, J shed 6 bases, and the junction held 7 bases outside the gene matches. CDR1 is LGHDT, CDR2 YNNKEL, per germline (reference sequence). This CDR3 is 15 amino acids long. The chain's CDR3 is CASSKLAGAGDTQYF. CDR3 coding DNA: TGTGCCAGCAGCAAACTAGCGGGGGCGGGGGATACGCAGTATTTT.

This clonotype has only a few counts. The chain recombines TRBV25-1 with TRBJ1-5; 7 nucleotides match TRBD1. V was clipped by 7 bases and J by 5 bases; unmatched bases: 5. Germline CDR1 and CDR2: MGHDK and SYGVNS. This CDR3 is built from 13 residues. The CDR3 DNA reads TGTGCCAGCAAAGGGGGCTTTGATCAGCCCCAGCATTTT. Amino acids: CASKGGFDQPQHF.

This clonotype was counted between two and nine times. The chain joins TRBV7-7 to TRBJ2-7; D perhaps matches TRBD1 (5 bases). There are 14 residues in the CDR3. CDR1 and CDR2 (germline): SSHAT, FNYEAQ (reference sequence). V shed 5 bases and J shed 6 bases, with 17 bases lying between them. The CDR3 reads CASSPDSLSGEQYF. The CDR3 DNA is TGTGCCAGCAGCCCCGACAGTCTGTCTGGCGAGCAGTACTTC.

Points on this clonotype: The DNA is omitted, as the CDR3 cannot be located on it reliably, and the CDR3 follows TCRdb's listing. This chain joins TRBV6-2 or TRBV6-3 and TRBJ1-2. The CDR3 totals 16 residues, both ends included. Per the germline V gene, CDR1 is MNHEY and CDR2 is SVGEGT. This CDR3 reads CASSSSTGRANYGYTF.

CDR3 in DNA: TGCGCCAGCAGACCTACGGGACAGGGGGCGAACACTGAAGCTTTCTTT. Its translation is CASRPTGQGANTEAFF. The genes are TRBV5-1 and TRBJ1-1, with TRBD1 matching over 12 bases. Germline trimming cut 5 bases from V and 1 base from J; bases unmatched to any gene: 6. Germline lookup yields CDR1 SGHRS and CDR2 YFSETQ. CDR3 length equals 16 residues.

V is TRBV10-2 and J is TRBJ1-1, with D unclear. This CDR3 has 13 residues. Germline V lookup: CDR1 WSHSY, CDR2 SAAADI. V was cut by 6 bases and J by 7 bases, with 15 bases left in between. The CDR3 sequence is CASRDLGLGEAFF. The CDR3 coding sequence is TGCGCCAGCAGGGACCTCGGTCTGGGTGAAGCTTTCTTT.

This clonotype was seen only a few times. This chain links TRBV6-2 or TRBV6-3 with TRBJ1-5, with D possibly TRBD1 on 6 matching bases. The germline gives CDR1 MNHEY, CDR2 SVGEGT. Trimming left V 6 bases short and J 0 bases short, with 12 bases between. The CDR3 extends over 15 amino acids. The CDR3 protein is CASSHGQNSNQPQHF. For the CDR3, the DNA is TGTGCCAGCAGCCACGGACAGAATAGCAATCAGCCCCAGCATTTT.

This clonotype was observed a handful of times. CDR3 in amino acids: CSASTGNEVTDTQYF. The DNA of the CDR3 is TGCAGTGCTAGTACCGGGAATGAGGTGACAGATACGCAGTATTTT. J is TRBJ2-3 and V is TRBV20-1; D possibly corresponds to TRBD2 (5 bases). This CDR3 comprises 15 residues. V was clipped by 3 bases and J by 3 bases, with 16 bases between them. Germline CDR1 DFQATT, CDR2 SNEGSKA (reference sequence).

Only a few counts were recorded for this clonotype. The chain has TRBV24-1 and TRBJ2-5; 11 bases match TRBD2. The length of the CDR3 is 15 residues. In germline, CDR1 is KGHDR, CDR2 SFDVKD. The V gene end was trimmed by 3 bases and the J gene end by 4 bases; junction bases not matched to a gene: 3. The chain's CDR3 is CATSDRTSGPETQYF. The DNA for the CDR3 is TGTGCCACCAGTGATCGGACTAGCGGGCCAGAGACCCAGTACTTC.